This TCR beta chain was observed in a study of shared clonotypes between healthy human individuals. CD8 cells classed as naive were CD45RO-negative and positively selected for CCR7, excluding terminally differentiated effector memory CD45RA+ cells. Comment on this clone: The antigen remains undetermined.

Regarding the study as a whole: Blood was the only sampled material, and tissue repertoires likely differ. Shared clonotypes: about 4.6% naive CD4, 3.5% to 4% naive CD8, roughly 2.2% memory CD4, 0.4% memory CD8.

Only in-frame clones appear in the TCRdb table, and some are missing; sequencing was by immunoSEQ multiplex PCR. The sample yields about 2.2 million clones, about 93% seen once. Sequencing was performed on naive CD8+ T cells from PBMCs. The sequence derives from a man aged 18 to 30 in good health. Some clones in this sample may be carry-over from other donors' samples.

In DNA, the CDR3 is TGTGCCAGCAGAAACCTCCGGTGGGGACTAGCGGAGGAGAAGAAAAACATTCAGTACTTC. Protein product: CASRNLRWGLAEEKKNIQYF. The gene calls are TRBV28 and TRBJ2-4, with 11 positions matching TRBD2. In germline, CDR1 is MDHEN, CDR2 SYDVKM. CDR3 length: 20 amino acids. Losses at the gene ends were 6 bases for V and 4 bases for J; bases not matched to a gene: 20.